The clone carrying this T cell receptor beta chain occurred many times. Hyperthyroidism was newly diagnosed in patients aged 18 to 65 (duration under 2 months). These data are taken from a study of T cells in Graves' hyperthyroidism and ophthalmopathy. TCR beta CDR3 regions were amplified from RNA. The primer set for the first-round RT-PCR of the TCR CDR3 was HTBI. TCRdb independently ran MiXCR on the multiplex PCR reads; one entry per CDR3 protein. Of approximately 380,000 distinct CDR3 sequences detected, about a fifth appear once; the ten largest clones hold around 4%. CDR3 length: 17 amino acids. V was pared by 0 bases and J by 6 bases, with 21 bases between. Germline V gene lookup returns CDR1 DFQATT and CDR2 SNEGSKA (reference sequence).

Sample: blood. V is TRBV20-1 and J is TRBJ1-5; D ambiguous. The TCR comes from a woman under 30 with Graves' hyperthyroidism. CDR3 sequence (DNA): TGCAGTGCTAGAGATGGGGTGGCTGCTTATGGTGGTCAGCCCCAGCATTTT. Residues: CSARDGVAAYGGQPQHF.